A single sample gave rise to the 13 T cell receptor beta chains below, sequenced in a study of blood T cell repertoires in COVID-19. This table comes from immunoSEQ multiplex PCR, and its TCRdb copy is limited to in-frame clones, with some not included. There are 200,000 to 250,000 clones in the sample; about nine tenths occur only once, and about 9.3% lies in the top ten. What was sequenced was PBMCs or T cells enriched from blood (not recorded which). Source of these receptors: a man aged 18 to 29 with acute COVID-19.

The rearrangement joins TRBV6-7 to TRBJ2-7; 7 nucleotides line up with TRBD1. TRBV6-7 is an ORF, and what it does is uncertain. The CDR3 sequence is 13 residues long. With V trimmed by 10 bases and J by 2 bases, 8 bases remained unmatched. DNA for the CDR3: TGTGCCAACACACAGGGGTTCCCCTACGAGCAGTACTTC. Its translation is CANTQGFPYEQYF.

The table lists this clone with a count of one. This chain joins TRBV12-5 and TRBJ2-2; D remains unclear. The CDR3 consists of 16 residues. Germline CDR1 and CDR2: LGHNT and FRNRAP. Trimming stripped 0 bases from V and 1 base from J, with 9 bases between. The CDR3 DNA follows: TGTGCTAGTGGTTTGGTGCTAAACAGGAACACCGGGGAGCTGTTTTTT. Its translation is CASGLVLNRNTGELFF.

The chain combines TRBV2 with TRBJ2-3, with D perhaps TRBD2 (5 bases). This CDR3 has 15 residues. Trimming took 1 base from V and 6 from J, leaving 14 bases between them. In germline, CDR1 is SNHLY, CDR2 FYNNEI. The CDR3: CASSEGERWSDTQYF. CDR3 bases: TGTGCCAGCAGTGAAGGGGAGCGGTGGTCGGATACGCAGTATTTT.

V and J are TRBV25-1 and TRBJ2-6, with D unclear. The CDR3 covers 16 residues. Germline V lookup: CDR1 MGHDK, CDR2 SYGVNS. The germline V and J ends were trimmed by 6 bases and 1 base, with 13 bases remaining between them. The CDR3 reads CASSQLEISGANVLTF. Here the CDR3 DNA reads TGTGCCAGCAGCCAACTCGAAATATCTGGGGCCAACGTCCTGACTTTC.

This clone was seen a single time. The chain uses TRBV14 and TRBJ2-1, with 7 bases fitting TRBD2. Germline values: CDR1 SGHDN, CDR2 FVKESK. The CDR3 is 14 amino acids. V was pared by 5 bases and J by 2 bases, with 3 bases of the junction left unmatched. CDR3 residues: CASSSSGPYNEQFF. The DNA for the CDR3 is TGTGCCAGCAGCTCTAGCGGTCCCTACAATGAGCAGTTCTTC.

This clone was seen only a few times. For the CDR3, the DNA is TGTGCCAGCAGCTACCTAACAGGGGGCTCACCCCTCCACTTT. Translating gives CASSYLTGGSPLHF. The gene calls are TRBV13 and TRBJ1-6; the match to TRBD1 covers 9 bases. The V gene's germline CDR1 is PRHDT and CDR2 FYEKMQ (reference sequence). This CDR3 spans 14 amino acids. V was clipped by 4 bases and J by 10 bases; unmatched bases: 5.

The rearrangement uses TRBV4-3 and TRBJ2-3; unclear D gene. Germline CDR1 is LGHNA and CDR2 is YSLEER. This CDR3 is 13 amino acids long. The V end was cut by 4 bases, the J end by 2 bases, with 7 bases between. The CDR3 nucleotides read TGCGCCAGCAGCCCGGGTAACACAGATACGCAGTATTTT. It encodes CASSPGNTDTQYF.

A single count supports this clone. The chain combines TRBV15 with TRBJ2-1; no definite D call. The CDR3 contains 17 residues. Trimming removed 7 bases from V and 4 bases from J, with 23 bases in between. The germline V gene encodes CDR1 LNHNV and CDR2 YYDKDF (reference sequence). CDR3 bases: TGTGCCACCACCCAGGAATTCGACCGCCGGCCGTACAATGAGCAGTTCTTC. Translating gives CATTQEFDRRPYNEQFF.

The chain employs TRBV19 and TRBJ2-7; 11 bases map to TRBD2. CDR3 length: 15 amino acids. The germline CDR1 and CDR2 sequences are LNHDA and SQIVND (reference sequence). The V and J ends lost 2 bases and 6 bases, in that order; junction bases with no gene match: 6. The CDR3, as DNA: TGTGCCAGTAGTATAACTAGCGGGAGATCTTCCGAGCAGTACTTC. Translation gives CASSITSGRSSEQYF.

The chain couples TRBV11-3 to TRBJ2-2; a weak D match, TRBD1 (5 bases). Trimming took off 1 base at V and 7 bases at J, with 13 bases between the two ends. Germline lookup yields CDR1 SGHNT and CDR2 YENEEA. The CDR3 sequence is 15 residues long. This chain's CDR3 is CASSLAGRENGELFF. CDR3 nucleotides: TGTGCCAGCAGCTTAGCGGGCAGGGAAAACGGGGAGCTGTTTTTT.

The table lists this clone with a few counts. The chain joins TRBV12-5 to TRBJ2-1; 10 positions agree with TRBD1. In germline, CDR1 is LGHNT, CDR2 FRNRAP. This CDR3 is built from 19 residues. After removal of 1 base from V and 7 bases from J, the junction contained 16 bases not matched to a gene. CDR3 bases: TGTGCTAGTGGTTTGGATCTGTGGCTCTTGGGACAGGGGAGAAATGAGCAGTTCTTC. As protein: CASGLDLWLLGQGRNEQFF.

This rearrangement joins TRBV4-1 to TRBJ2-7, with TRBD2 matching 9 bases. The CDR3 extends over 15 amino acids. J lost 4 bases, V lost 3 bases, and 7 bases had no gene match. Germline assignment: CDR1 MGHRA and CDR2 YSYEKL. CDR3 DNA sequence: TGCGCCAGCAGCCAGTCGCGGGAGGGCCGGTACGAGCAGTACTTC. It is translated as CASSQSREGRYEQYF.

V is TRBV27 and J is TRBJ1-1, with D possibly being TRBD1 (6 bases). Germline loops: CDR1 MNHEY, CDR2 SMNVEV (reference sequence). Trimming shortened V by 5 bases and J by 5 bases, and 15 bases separated the two germline ends. The CDR3 spans 14 residues. CDR3 sequence: CASSQKGERTEAFF. The CDR3 coding sequence is TGTGCCAGCAGTCAAAAGGGGGAACGGACTGAAGCTTTCTTT.